Below are 8 T cell receptor beta chains sequenced from a single sample in a study of blood T cells in healthy people across ages. The use of a sample-barcoded 5' primer and a J-beta primer mix characterized a second PCR of about 7 to 12 cycles. In TCRdb, the 5' RACE reads were re-called with MiXCR into one record per CDR3 protein. The sample gives about 970,000 distinct CDR3 sequences, roughly 47% of which show up once; about a fifth is in the top ten. The specimen was blood. These receptors came from a woman aged 55-75 years in good health.

V is TRBV28 and J is TRBJ2-1; TRBD2 agrees at 8 bases. Germline assignment: CDR1 MDHEN and CDR2 SYDVKM. With 6 bases clipped from V and 4 bases from J, the junction kept 11 bases outside the gene matches. The CDR3 contains 16 residues. Here the CDR3 reads CASSYQDSGGYNEQFF. Here the CDR3 DNA reads TGTGCCAGCAGCTATCAAGACAGCGGGGGATACAATGAGCAGTTCTTC.

This clonotype was picked up a small number of times. The J gene is TRBJ2-2, the V gene TRBV20-1; unclear D gene. This CDR3 contains 12 residues. CDR1 DFQATT and CDR2 SNEGSKA come from the germline V gene (reference sequence). The V gene lost 5 bases and the J gene lost 7 bases, with 11 bases spanning the gap. CDR3 loop: CSARTQNGELFF. In nucleotides, the CDR3 is TGCAGTGCTCGAACTCAGAACGGGGAGCTGTTTTTT.

The rearrangement joins TRBV29-1 to TRBJ2-5; D is uncertain. Trimming removed 5 bases at V and 3 bases at J, with 10 bases between. The CDR3 is 12 amino acids. In germline, CDR1 is SQVTM, CDR2 ANQGSEA. CDR3 bases: TGCAGCGTTTATAGAGGAGAAGAGACCCAGTACTTC. Translated, it gives CSVYRGEETQYF.

Only a few counts were recorded for this clonotype. V and J are TRBV10-3 and TRBJ2-5, with TRBD1 matching over 9 bases. This CDR3 is 14 amino acids long. Germline V gene sequence: CDR1 ENHRY, CDR2 SYGVKD. V was pared by 4 bases and J by 2 bases, with 2 bases of the junction left unmatched. The CDR3 DNA reads TGTGCCATCAGTGGAGGGACAGGGCAAGAGACCCAGTACTTC. This sequence encodes CAISGGTGQETQYF.

The chain has TRBV20-1 and TRBJ2-5, with 9 nucleotides matching TRBD2. The J call may be mistaken, given a closer DNA end match to TRBJ2-7. Germline CDR1 DFQATT, CDR2 SNEGSKA (reference sequence). This CDR3 has 15 amino acids. The CDR3 loop is CSGASGIPIAGEQYF. The CDR3 region has the DNA TGCAGTGGTGCTAGCGGGATACCTATTGCCGGCGAGCAGTACTTC.

The sample holds a few counts of this clonotype. The V call is TRBV6-2 or TRBV6-3, the J call TRBJ2-5; D remains unclear. The CDR3 runs 15 residues. From germline, CDR1 is MNHEY and CDR2 SVGEGT. V was trimmed by 6 bases and J by 5 bases, leaving 19 bases between them. CDR3 sequence (DNA): TGTGCCAGCAGCCCCGCCCTAGGGTTACGGGAGACCCAGTACTTC. The encoded protein is CASSPALGLRETQYF.

This chain joins TRBV7-9 and TRBJ1-2, with D possibly TRBD1 on 5 matching bases. The CDR3 spans 14 residues. V lost 5 bases, J lost 6 bases, and 16 bases lay in between. Germline CDR1 SEHNR, CDR2 FQNEAQ (reference sequence). In DNA, the CDR3 is TGTGCCAGCAGCGCCGGATCGCTGGGGGATGGCTACACCTTC. This sequence encodes CASSAGSLGDGYTF.

The chain uses TRBV4-2 and TRBJ2-5, with D hard to call. Germline CDR1 is LGHNA and CDR2 is YNFKEQ. The V gene lost 2 bases and the J gene lost 7 bases, with 14 bases spanning the gap. This CDR3 comprises 14 residues. The chain's CDR3 is CASSQLTSSGTQYF. CDR3 in DNA: TGTGCCAGCAGCCAACTTACCTCATCGGGGACCCAGTACTTC.